Below, 31 T cell receptor beta chains from the same sample are listed, as sequenced in a study of cytomegalovirus exposure and HLA in healthy donors. The primer mix had 60 Vbeta and 13 Jbeta primers. Assay used: immunoSEQ multiplex PCR; TCRdb lists only in-frame clones, some missing. The sample includes around 86,000 clones, under 9% of them seen just once. The sequencing input was PBMCs. These receptors were collected from a man in his fifties in good health and CMV-seronegative.

This clone has a handful of counts. This rearrangement joins TRBV6-6 to TRBJ2-7; 7 bases align to TRBD2. V was pared by 6 bases and J by 4 bases, with 9 bases of the junction left unmatched. CDR3 length equals 14 residues. Germline V gene sequence: CDR1 MNHNY, CDR2 SVGAGI (reference sequence). The CDR3: CASSRLAPAYEQYF. In nucleotides, the CDR3 is TGTGCCAGCAGCCGACTAGCCCCAGCGTACGAGCAGTACTTC.

The chain has TRBV18 and TRBJ2-7; D perhaps matches TRBD1 (6 bases). Between the trimmed V and J ends, which lost 6 bases and 2 bases, there was a span of 17 bases. The CDR3 consists of 15 residues. Per the germline V gene, CDR1 is KGHSH and CDR2 is LQKENI. CDR3 DNA: TGTGCCAGCTCCCTCAATCGGGACACTACCTACGAGCAGTACTTC. This translates into CASSLNRDTTYEQYF.

Concerning this clone: An end of the junction does not agree with germline; a read error may underlie this. V and J are TRBV7-7 and TRBJ2-2; TRBD2 agrees at 8 bases. This CDR3 region has 15 residues. CDR1 is SSHAT, CDR2 FNYEAQ, per germline (reference sequence). In DNA, the CDR3 is TGTGCTAGCAGCCCGGGGGGGCTGGACACCGGGGAGCTGTTTTTT. Residues: CASSPGGLDTGELFF. The whole variable domain, filled in from reference TRBV7-7 and TRBJ2-2, reads GAGVSQSPRYKVTKRGQDVTLRCDPISSHATLYWYQQALGQGPEFLTYFNYEAQPDKSGLPSDRFSAERPEGSISTLTIQRTEQRDSAMYRCASSPGGLDTGELFFGEGSRLTVL.

The sample holds a few counts of this clone. An end of the junction differs from the germline gene, which may be a read error. The V gene is TRBV10-2, the J gene TRBJ1-5; a possible D gene is TRBD1 (5 bases). The CDR3 extends over 13 amino acids. Germline-derived CDR1 and CDR2 are WSHSY and SAAADI. CDR3 coding DNA: TGCGCCAGCACTGAGAACCGGGACTCCCCCCAACATTTT. It is translated as CASTENRDSPQHF.

The chain links TRBV28 to TRBJ1-2, with D perhaps TRBD1 (5 bases). Germline values: CDR1 MDHEN, CDR2 SYDVKM. The CDR3 is 15 amino acids. Trimming shortened V by 7 bases and J by 7 bases, and 22 bases separated the two germline ends. CDR3: CASTLLGDFSSGYTF. The CDR3 coding sequence is TGTGCCAGCACTCTTTTAGGGGATTTTAGTTCTGGCTACACCTTC.

This rearrangement joins TRBV6-5 to TRBJ1-5; a possible D gene is TRBD1 (6 bases). Germline V gives CDR1 MNHEY, CDR2 SVGAGI. Trimming pared 6 bases from V and 7 bases from J, leaving 19 bases between. This CDR3 has 15 residues. The CDR3 protein is CASSFGQGLGQPQHF. Here the CDR3 DNA reads TGTGCCAGCAGCTTCGGCCAGGGGCTCGGACAGCCCCAGCATTTT.

The chain carries TRBV27 and TRBJ2-3; 11 positions agree with TRBD2. This CDR3 has 15 amino acids. Germline V gives CDR1 MNHEY, CDR2 SMNVEV (reference sequence). The ends lost 6 bases at V and 2 bases at J; junction bases unmatched: 4. This chain's CDR3 is CASRLAGVPTDTQYF. In DNA form, the CDR3 reads TGTGCCAGCAGACTAGCGGGGGTGCCCACAGATACGCAGTATTTT.

The rearrangement uses TRBV7-2 and TRBJ2-5, with 10 bases that match TRBD2. Germline V gene data show CDR1 as SGHTA and CDR2 as FQGNSA. CDR3 size: 16 residues. J was trimmed by 4 bases and V by 0 bases; bases with no gene match: 5. The CDR3 coding sequence is TGTGCCAGCAGCTTAGCGCAAGCGGGGGGGGCAGAGACCCAGTACTTC. Its translation: CASSLAQAGGAETQYF.

V usage is TRBV7-2 and J usage is TRBJ1-5, with a possible D match to TRBD1 (5 bases). Germline-derived CDR1 and CDR2 are SGHTA and FQGNSA. Trimming pared 4 bases from V and 11 bases from J, leaving 15 bases between. The CDR3 sequence is 13 residues long. The CDR3, as DNA: TGTGCCAGCAGCTCAGACGGGGGGGTGGCCCAGCATTTT. It specifies CASSSDGGVAQHF.

As DNA, the CDR3 is TGTGCCAGCAGCAGGGTCCTGGGACAAAACACTGAAGCTTTCTTT. It yields the protein CASSRVLGQNTEAFF. The rearrangement uses TRBV5-8 and TRBJ1-1; tentative D call: TRBD1 (6 bases). The V and J ends lost 4 bases and 2 bases respectively, with 15 bases between them. CDR1 is SGHTS, CDR2 YDEGEE, per germline. This CDR3 is 15 amino acids long.

The CDR3 bases are TGTGCCAGCAGCTTAGCCACGGCCGGGAGGGAGCAGTACTTC. Residues: CASSLATAGREQYF. The V and J genes are TRBV11-2 and TRBJ2-7; 7 bases line up with TRBD2. With V trimmed by 1 base and J by 7 bases, 7 bases remained unmatched. The V gene's germline CDR1 is SGHAT and CDR2 FQNNGV. The CDR3 consists of 14 residues.

The rearrangement uses TRBV18 and TRBJ1-6; D unresolved. This CDR3 is 12 amino acids long. Germline V lookup: CDR1 KGHSH, CDR2 LQKENI. V was shortened by 6 bases and J by 6 bases, with 6 bases between the two germline ends. The CDR3 coding sequence is TGTGCCAGCTCCTCGGGTAATTCACCCCTCCACTTT. Its protein product is CASSSGNSPLHF.

Worth noting for this clone: Other DNA sequences from this sample encode an identical CDR3 as well. J is TRBJ1-2 and V is TRBV9, with 7 bases identical to TRBD1. This CDR3 comprises 13 residues. CDR1 is SGDLS and CDR2 is YYNGEE in the germline V gene. Trimming cost V 0 bases and J 4 bases; bases outside gene matches: 0. Here the CDR3 reads CASSVAGGYGYTF. In DNA form, the CDR3 reads TGTGCCAGCAGCGTAGCAGGGGGCTATGGCTACACCTTC.

The chain joins TRBV9 to TRBJ2-2, with TRBD1 matching over 7 bases. Germline CDR1 and CDR2: SGDLS and YYNGEE. With V trimmed by 7 bases and J by 7 bases, 7 bases remained unmatched. The CDR3 runs to 13 residues. In DNA, the CDR3 is TGTGCCAGCGGCGCCCAGGGGGTCGGGGAGCTGTTTTTT. It translates to CASGAQGVGELFF.

This clone has just a few counts. V is TRBV4-3 and J is TRBJ2-6; a possible D gene is TRBD2 (5 bases). The germline gives CDR1 LGHNA, CDR2 YSLEER. The CDR3 loop spans 17 amino acids. V was pared by 6 bases and J by 1 base, with 16 bases between. DNA of the CDR3: TGCGCCAGCAGTGTTGATAACGGACTGTCTGGGGCCAACGTCCTGACTTTC. The encoded protein is CASSVDNGLSGANVLTF.

This chain joins TRBV15 and TRBJ1-1; D gene unclear. Germline V gene sequence: CDR1 LNHNV, CDR2 YYDKDF (reference sequence). V was pared by 4 bases and J by 5 bases, with 11 bases between. CDR3 length: 13 residues. The CDR3 protein is CATSKVEGTEAFF. CDR3 DNA sequence: TGTGCCACCAGCAAGGTAGAGGGAACTGAAGCTTTCTTT.

The rearrangement links TRBV6-5 to TRBJ1-2; D is unclear. The CDR3 totals 14 residues. Looked up from germline, CDR1 is MNHEY and CDR2 is SVGAGI. Trimming took 2 bases from V and 4 from J, leaving 11 bases between them. The CDR3 reads CASSYPGNPYGYTF. The CDR3 DNA sequence: TGTGCCAGCAGTTACCCCGGGAACCCCTATGGCTACACCTTC.

The chain employs TRBV28 and TRBJ2-1, with TRBD1 matching over 7 bases. CDR1 is MDHEN and CDR2 is SYDVKM in the germline V gene. V shed 2 bases, J shed 7 bases, and the junction held 8 bases outside the gene matches. The CDR3 contains 15 residues. The CDR3 sequence: CASSLTFQGVNEQFF. CDR3 sequence (DNA): TGTGCCAGCAGTTTAACATTTCAGGGGGTGAATGAGCAGTTCTTC.

About this clone itself: Distinct nucleotide sequences in the sample also encode this CDR3. The V gene is TRBV19, the J gene TRBJ1-5, with 8 bases fitting TRBD1. Losses at the gene ends were 6 bases for V and 5 bases for J; bases not matched to a gene: 0. The CDR3 sequence is 12 residues long. Germline V gene data show CDR1 as LNHDA and CDR2 as SQIVND (reference sequence). This CDR3 reads CASRDRDQPQHF. The CDR3 DNA follows: TGTGCCAGTAGGGACAGGGATCAGCCCCAGCATTTT. Combining the CDR3 with reference TRBV19 and TRBJ1-5 gives the whole variable domain DGGITQSPKYLFRKEGQNVTLSCEQNLNHDAMYWYRQDPGQGLRLIYYSQIVNDFQKGDIAEGYSVSREKKESFPLTVTSAQKNPTAFYLCASRDRDQPQHFGDGTRLSIL.

This clone turned up a few times. The chain has TRBV5-1 and TRBJ2-7; 14 bases are shared with TRBD2. Germline CDR1 reads SGHRS; CDR2 reads YFSETQ. The junction had 5 bases not matched to a gene; V was cut back by 3 bases and J by 6 bases. The CDR3 runs to 15 residues. Written as DNA, the CDR3 is TGCGCCAGCAGCTGGACTAGCGGGGGGCAAGGCGAGCAGTACTTC. This translates into CASSWTSGGQGEQYF.

This chain connects TRBV7-2 to TRBJ2-7; 9 bases fit TRBD1. The CDR3 is made up of 15 amino acids. Germline lookup yields CDR1 SGHTA and CDR2 FQGNSA. Trimming cost V 5 bases and J 3 bases; bases outside gene matches: 8. The CDR3 here is CASSEPGQGRYEQYF. DNA of the CDR3: TGTGCCAGCAGCGAACCGGGACAGGGCCGCTACGAGCAGTACTTC.

The sample holds a few counts of this clone. The chain couples TRBV11-2 to TRBJ2-3, with D possibly matching TRBD2 (6 bases). Germline V lookup: CDR1 SGHAT, CDR2 FQNNGV. The CDR3 loop spans 15 amino acids. Trimming left V 4 bases short and J 3 bases short, with 14 bases between. For the CDR3, the DNA is TGTGCCAGCAGCTCCCCTCGGGGAGGTACAGATACGCAGTATTTT. This encodes CASSSPRGGTDTQYF.

The rearrangement joins TRBV5-6 to TRBJ2-5; D is perhaps TRBD1 (5 bases). The CDR3 is 13 amino acids. Germline V gives CDR1 SGHDT, CDR2 YYEEEE. V lost 5 bases and J 4 bases, leaving 12 bases between the germline ends. DNA of the CDR3: TGTGCCAGCAGGGAGAAGGGGTTAGAGACCCAGTACTTC. Protein sequence: CASREKGLETQYF.

The rearrangement uses TRBV7-9 and TRBJ2-3, with TRBD2 as a possible D gene (6 bases). The CDR3 has 13 residues. Looked up from germline, CDR1 is SEHNR and CDR2 is FQNEAQ (reference sequence). The V end was cut by 4 bases, the J end by 4 bases, with 9 bases between. CDR3: CASSSSGADTQYF. CDR3 bases: TGTGCCAGCAGCTCCTCGGGGGCAGATACGCAGTATTTT.

This clone was observed a handful of times. Other DNA sequences from this sample encode an identical CDR3 as well. The chain couples TRBV2 to TRBJ1-2, with TRBD1 as a possible D gene (6 bases). V gave up 6 bases and J gave up 8 bases, with 13 bases separating them. This CDR3 spans 12 amino acids. In germline, CDR1 is SNHLY, CDR2 FYNNEI. CDR3 region: CASRLPGEGYTF. CDR3 bases: TGTGCCAGCAGACTACCAGGGGAGGGCTACACCTTC. Drawing the rest from reference TRBV2 and TRBJ1-2, the complete variable domain is EPEVTQTPSHQVTQMGQEVILRCVPISNHLYFYWYRQILGQKVEFLVSFYNNEISEKSEIFDDQFSVERPDGSNFTLKIRSTKLEDSAMYFCASRLPGEGYTFGSGTRLTVV.

This clone was seen a few times. This same CDR3 is encoded by further DNA sequences in the sample. The rearrangement uses TRBV14 and TRBJ2-7; 7 positions agree with TRBD1. CDR3 length equals 12 residues. CDR1 is SGHDN, CDR2 FVKESK, per germline. After removal of 4 bases from V and 7 bases from J, the junction contained 4 bases not matched to a gene. Here the CDR3 DNA reads TGTGCCAGCAGCCGCGACAGGGATGAGCAGTACTTC. Translation: CASSRDRDEQYF.

The chain joins TRBV29-1 to TRBJ1-1; possible D gene TRBD1, 5 bases. Germline V gene sequence: CDR1 SQVTM, CDR2 ANQGSEA. The CDR3 consists of 15 residues. V was shortened by 2 bases and J by 6 bases, with 19 bases between the two germline ends. The CDR3 DNA sequence: TGCAGCGTTGAATTAGGCAAGCGACAGCTCGCTGAAGCTTTCTTT. Protein: CSVELGKRQLAEAFF.

This clone has just a few counts. This chain uses TRBV6-1 with TRBJ2-3, with TRBD2 as a possible D gene (6 bases). V lost 4 bases and J lost 6, with 23 bases in between. This CDR3 has 17 amino acids. CDR1 is MNHNS and CDR2 is SASEGT in the germline V gene. The CDR3 protein is CASSVMINPVGGDTQYF. As DNA, the CDR3 is TGTGCCAGCAGTGTAATGATCAACCCCGTAGGAGGGGATACGCAGTATTTT.

This chain links TRBV19 with TRBJ1-5; the match to TRBD1 covers 7 bases. Trimming took 2 bases from V and 0 from J; bases not matched to a gene: 7. CDR3 length: 17 amino acids. Germline V gene data show CDR1 as LNHDA and CDR2 as SQIVND (reference sequence). CDR3 in amino acids: CASSIRQGEYSNQPQHF. In nucleotides, the CDR3 is TGTGCCAGTAGTATAAGACAGGGAGAATATAGCAATCAGCCCCAGCATTTT.

In its sample, this clone was seen a few times. The genes are TRBV28 and TRBJ1-5; D uncertain. The CDR3 length is 13 residues. Germline V gene data show CDR1 as MDHEN and CDR2 as SYDVKM. With 3 bases removed from V and 3 bases from J, the gap between germline ends came to 6 bases. For the CDR3, the DNA is TGTGCCAGCAGTTTGCGAAACAATCAGCCCCAGCATTTT. Translated, it gives CASSLRNNQPQHF.

This clone has more than one count but fewer than ten. This sequence joins TRBV19 and TRBJ2-2, with D possibly being TRBD1 (6 bases). CDR1 is LNHDA and CDR2 is SQIVND in the germline V gene (reference sequence). This CDR3 comprises 14 residues. Trimming took off 4 bases at V and 5 bases at J, with 11 bases between the two ends. In nucleotides, the CDR3 is TGTGCCAGTAGTACCACAACAGGGACCGGGGAGCTGTTTTTT. It translates to CASSTTTGTGELFF. The full variable domain, completed using reference TRBV19 and TRBJ2-2, is DGGITQSPKYLFRKEGQNVTLSCEQNLNHDAMYWYRQDPGQGLRLIYYSQIVNDFQKGDIAEGYSVSREKKESFPLTVTSAQKNPTAFYLCASSTTTGTGELFFGEGSRLTVL.